A selection of T cell receptor beta chains follows, all from one sample in a study of beta chain features in type 1 diabetes. Assay used: immunoSEQ multiplex PCR; TCRdb lists only in-frame clones, some missing. The table records 640,000 or so clones, under 15% of them present only once. Sequenced: naive CD4+ T cells from blood. The source of these receptors is a man in his late teens or twenties with type 1 diabetes. The CDR3 runs from the conserved cysteine through the conserved F or W. A D gene is named only where the DNA matches it firmly. Not all rows give a size; the values are once, few, many and, for expanded clones, a class.

>TRBJ2-1|.|few|TRBV30
TGTGCCTGGAGTGGGGGTTCCTACAATGAGCAGTTCTTC
CAWSGGSYNEQFF
>TRBJ1-1|.|once|TRBV30
TGTGCCTGGAGTCGAGGAGGGTTGGACACTGAAGCTTTCTTT
CAWSRGGLDTEAFF
>TRBJ1-6|.|few|TRBV10-3
TGTGCCATCAGTGAACGAGGTAGTGGTTCACCCCTCCACTTT
CAISERGSGSPLHF
>TRBJ2-3|.|.|TRBV9
TGTGCCAGCAGCGTAGGGGTTTTTGAAGGCACAGATACGCAGTATTTT
CASSVGVFEGTDTQYF
>TRBJ1-5|TRBD1|.|TRBV15
TGTGCCACCAGCAGGGACAGGGGAGGCGACCAGCCCCAGCATTTT
CATSRDRGGDQPQHF
>TRBJ2-5|TRBD1|.|TRBV29-1
TGCAGCGTTGAAGCCCGGACAGGGGGAGAGACCCAGTACTTC
CSVEARTGGETQYF
>TRBJ2-5|TRBD1|.|TRBV28
TGTGCCAGCAGTTTTCGACAGGGATTCTCAGAGACCCAGTACTTC
CASSFRQGFSETQYF
>TRBJ1-4|TRBD1|.|TRBV25-1
TGTGCCAGCAGTCCCTCCGGGACAGAACTGTTTTTT
CASSPSGTELFF
>TRBJ1-3|.|.|TRBV5-1
TGCGCCAGCAGCTTGGACCAGGGGCCCTCTGGAAACACCATATATTTT
CASSLDQGPSGNTIYF
>TRBJ1-6|.|few|TRBV30
TGTGCCTGGAATCATCCGGGGGGGATCCCGTCCTATAATTCACCCCTCCACTTT
CAWNHPGGIPSYNSPLHF
>TRBJ2-2|.|.|TRBV2
TGTGCCAGCAGACCCTCAGGGCAGGACGGGGAGCTGTTTTTT
CASRPSGQDGELFF
>TRBJ1-1|TRBD1|.|TRBV6-5
TGTGCCAGCAGTTCCGGGACAGAGGGGAACACTGAAGCTTTCTTT
CASSSGTEGNTEAFF
>TRBJ2-7|TRBD1|.|TRBV11-3
TGTGCCAGCAGCTTGGGGACAGGGGCCTCCTACGAGCAGTACTTC
CASSLGTGASYEQYF
>TRBJ2-2|.|few|TRBV6-4
TGTGCCAGCTCCGCACAGGGTTACACCGGGGAGCTGTTTTTT
CASSAQGYTGELFF
>TRBJ1-6|TRBD1|.|TRBV28
TGTGCCATGTCGGCGGGGACAGGGGATAATTCACCCCTCCACTTT
CAMSAGTGDNSPLHF
>TRBJ2-3|TRBD2|.|TRBV27
TGTGCCAGCAGTTTTAGCGGGGCAAGCACAGATACGCAGTATTTT
CASSFSGASTDTQYF
>TRBJ2-7|.|few|TRBV19
TGTGCCAGTAGTACCCGAGGGCTAGAGCAGTACTTC
CASSTRGLEQYF
>TRBJ2-2|.|few|TRBV11-3
TGTGCCAGCAGCTTACAGGGGTGGACCGGGGAGCTGTTTTTT
CASSLQGWTGELFF
>TRBJ2-7|TRBD1|.|TRBV23-1
TGCGCCAGCAGTCAATCCCGGGTTCCGGGACAGGGCGTTCCGACCTACGAGCAGTACTTC
CASSQSRVPGQGVPTYEQYF
>TRBJ1-5|.|.|TRBV7-8
TGTGCCAGCAGCTTAGCGGGGTCAGGGCCGGGGCCCCAGCATTTT
CASSLAGSGPGPQHF
>TRBJ2-5|TRBD2|few|TRBV4-1
TGCGCCAGCAGCCTGAGCGGGGGGGCCTCGGAGACCCAGTACTTC
CASSLSGGASETQYF
>TRBJ2-1|.|few|TRBV19
TGTGCCAGTTCTGTAGGGAACCCCTACAATGAGCAGTTCTTC
CASSVGNPYNEQFF
>TRBJ2-3|TRBD1|few|TRBV30
TGTGCCTGGAGTCCTCACAGGGGGCTAACAGATACGCAGTATTTT
CAWSPHRGLTDTQYF
>TRBJ2-7|.|.|TRBV5-4
TGTGCCAGCAGCCTCCCCGGGCCGACCTACGAGCAGTACTTC
CASSLPGPTYEQYF
>TRBJ1-2|TRBD1|.|TRBV18
TGTGCCAGCTCACCAGGACAGGGCTATGGCTACACCTTC
CASSPGQGYGYTF
>TRBJ1-2|.|.|TRBV5-1
TGCGCCAGCAGCTTGGTGACGGGGAACTATGGCTACACCTTC
CASSLVTGNYGYTF
>TRBJ2-5|.|.|TRBV5-4
TGTGCCAGCAGCTTGTCCGGGTTCCAAGAGACCCAGTACTTC
CASSLSGFQETQYF
>TRBJ2-3|.|.|TRBV18
TGTGCCAGCTCAGCCGGGACTGTCAGCACAGATACGCAGTATTTT
CASSAGTVSTDTQYF